This T cell receptor beta chain came from a study of T cells in Graves' hyperthyroidism and ophthalmopathy. This CDR3 is 20 amino acids long. From germline, CDR1 is DFQATT and CDR2 SNEGSKA (reference sequence). Losses at the gene ends were 1 base for V and 3 bases for J; bases not matched to a gene: 13. This clonotype was detected ten times or more. Its antigen is currently unknown. The study defined stable Graves' hyperthyroidism as no ophthalmopathy progression within 18 months. Participants, patients aged 18 to 65, had newly diagnosed hyperthyroidism with a duration under 2 months. On the basis of clinical symptoms, serum thyroxine and TRAb, thyroid ultrasound and orbital computed tomography, diagnoses were made. The TCR beta CDR3 regions underwent amplification using RNA transcripts as the source. When the TCR CDR3 underwent first-round RT-PCR, the HTBI primer set was used. Using its own MiXCR run on the multiplex PCR reads, TCRdb lists one record per CDR3 protein. The data hold hundreds of thousands of distinct CDR3 sequences, with 15% to 18% observed a single time.

Findings and caveats of the study: Blood held most thyroid clonotypes expanded above 0.001 frequency.

The chain combines TRBV20-1 with TRBJ2-3; 16 bases are a match to TRBD2. Sequencing was carried out using blood. The clonotype comes from a woman aged 18-29 years with Graves' hyperthyroidism. The CDR3: CSARVLGTSGRAMGTDTQYF. The CDR3 nucleotides are TGCAGTGCTAGAGTCCTCGGGACTAGCGGGAGGGCCATGGGAACAGATACGCAGTATTTT.